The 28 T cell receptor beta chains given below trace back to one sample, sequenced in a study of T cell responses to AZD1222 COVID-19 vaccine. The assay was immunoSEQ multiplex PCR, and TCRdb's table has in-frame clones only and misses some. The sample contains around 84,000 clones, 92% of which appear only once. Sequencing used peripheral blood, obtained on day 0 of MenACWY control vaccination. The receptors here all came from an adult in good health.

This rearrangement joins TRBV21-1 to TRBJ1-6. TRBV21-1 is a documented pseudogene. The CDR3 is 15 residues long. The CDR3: CASSKGPARNPPLHF. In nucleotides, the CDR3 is TGTGCCAGCAGCAAAGGTCCGGCGCGTAATCCGCCCCTCCACTTT.

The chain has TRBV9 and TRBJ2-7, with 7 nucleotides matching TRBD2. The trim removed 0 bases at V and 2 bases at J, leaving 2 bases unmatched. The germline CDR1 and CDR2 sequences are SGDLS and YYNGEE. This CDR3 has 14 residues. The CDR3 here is CASSVAGLPYEQYF. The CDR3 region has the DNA TGTGCCAGCAGCGTAGCGGGACTACCCTACGAGCAGTACTTC. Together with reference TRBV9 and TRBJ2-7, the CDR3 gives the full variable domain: DSGVTQTPKHLITATGQRVTLRCSPRSGDLSVYWYQQSLDQGLQFLIQYYNGEERAKGNILERFSAQQFPDLHSELNLSSLELGDSALYFCASSVAGLPYEQYFGPGTRLTVT.

The CDR3 DNA follows: TGTGCCAGCTCACCCCCCGAGAGGAAAGAAAAACTGTTTTTT. Translation gives CASSPPERKEKLFF. The rearrangement joins TRBV18 to TRBJ1-4, with D uncertain. V gave up 3 bases and J gave up 8 bases, with 13 bases separating them. The CDR3 has 14 residues. Germline V gene lookup returns CDR1 KGHSH and CDR2 LQKENI.

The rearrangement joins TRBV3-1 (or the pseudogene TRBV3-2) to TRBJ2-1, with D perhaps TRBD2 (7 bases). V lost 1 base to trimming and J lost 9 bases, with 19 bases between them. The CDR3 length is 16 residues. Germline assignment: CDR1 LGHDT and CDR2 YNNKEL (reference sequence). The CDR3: CASSQARGGSLGEQFF. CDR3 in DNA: TGTGCCAGCAGCCAAGCCCGCGGGGGCAGTCTAGGTGAGCAGTTCTTC.

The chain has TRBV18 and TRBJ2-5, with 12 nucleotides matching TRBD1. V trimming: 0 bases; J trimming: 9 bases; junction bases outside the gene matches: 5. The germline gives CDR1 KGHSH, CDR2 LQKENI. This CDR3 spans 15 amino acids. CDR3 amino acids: CASSPPGQGAVAQYF. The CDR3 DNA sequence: TGTGCCAGCTCACCACCGGGACAGGGGGCTGTGGCCCAGTACTTC. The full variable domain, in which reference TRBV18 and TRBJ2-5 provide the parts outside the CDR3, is NAGVMQNPRHLVRRRGQEARLRCSPMKGHSHVYWYRQLPEEGLKFMVYLQKENIIDESGMPKERFSAEFPKEGPSILRIQQVVRGDSAAYFCASSPPGQGAVAQYFGPGTRLLVL.

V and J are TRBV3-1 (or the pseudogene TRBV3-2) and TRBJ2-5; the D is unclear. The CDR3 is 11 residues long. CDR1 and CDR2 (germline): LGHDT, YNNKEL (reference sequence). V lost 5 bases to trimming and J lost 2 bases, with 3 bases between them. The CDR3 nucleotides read TGTGCCAGCAGCTTACAAGAGACCCAGTACTTC. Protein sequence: CASSLQETQYF.

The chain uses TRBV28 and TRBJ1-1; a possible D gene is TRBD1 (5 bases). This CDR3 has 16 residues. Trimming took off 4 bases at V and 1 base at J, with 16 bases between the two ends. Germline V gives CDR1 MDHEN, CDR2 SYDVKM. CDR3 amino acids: CASSSVGGGGNTEAFF. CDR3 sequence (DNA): TGTGCCAGCAGTTCCGTGGGCGGGGGAGGGAACACTGAAGCTTTCTTT.

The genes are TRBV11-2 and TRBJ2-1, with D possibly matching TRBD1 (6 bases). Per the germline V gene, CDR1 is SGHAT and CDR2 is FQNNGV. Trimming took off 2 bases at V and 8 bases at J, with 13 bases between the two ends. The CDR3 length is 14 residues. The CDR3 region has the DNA TGTGCCAGCAGCTTAATCGGGCAGGGGTATGAGCAGTTCTTC. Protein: CASSLIGQGYEQFF.

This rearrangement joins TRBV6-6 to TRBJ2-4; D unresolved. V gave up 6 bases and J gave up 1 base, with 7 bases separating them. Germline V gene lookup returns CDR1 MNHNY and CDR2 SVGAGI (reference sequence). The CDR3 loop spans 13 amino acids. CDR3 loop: CASRAEAKNIQYF. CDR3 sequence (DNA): TGTGCCAGCAGGGCAGAGGCCAAAAACATTCAGTACTTC.

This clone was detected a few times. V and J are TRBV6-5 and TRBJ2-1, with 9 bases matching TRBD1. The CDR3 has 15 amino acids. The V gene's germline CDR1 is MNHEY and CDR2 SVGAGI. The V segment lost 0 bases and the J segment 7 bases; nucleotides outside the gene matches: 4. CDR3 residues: CASSYSTGGGNEQFF. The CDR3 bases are TGTGCCAGCAGTTACTCTACAGGGGGCGGGAATGAGCAGTTCTTC.

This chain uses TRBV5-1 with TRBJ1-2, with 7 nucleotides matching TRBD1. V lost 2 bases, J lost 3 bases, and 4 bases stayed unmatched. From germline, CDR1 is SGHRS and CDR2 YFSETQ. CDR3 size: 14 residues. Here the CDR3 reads CASSFDGQDYGYTF. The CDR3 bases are TGCGCCAGCAGCTTCGATGGACAGGACTATGGCTACACCTTC.

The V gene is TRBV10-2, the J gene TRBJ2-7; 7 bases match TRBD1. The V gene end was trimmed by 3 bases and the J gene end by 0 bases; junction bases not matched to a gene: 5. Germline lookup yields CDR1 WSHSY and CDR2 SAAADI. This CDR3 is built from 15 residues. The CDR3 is CASSDRTGSSYEQYF. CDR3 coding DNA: TGCGCCAGCAGTGACAGGACAGGAAGCTCCTACGAGCAGTACTTC.

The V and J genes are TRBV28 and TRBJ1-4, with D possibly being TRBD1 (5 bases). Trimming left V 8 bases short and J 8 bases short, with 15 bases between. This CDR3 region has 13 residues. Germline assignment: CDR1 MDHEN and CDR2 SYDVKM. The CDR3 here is CASGPGSREKLFF. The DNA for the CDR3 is TGTGCCAGCGGACCAGGGTCACGGGAAAAACTGTTTTTT.

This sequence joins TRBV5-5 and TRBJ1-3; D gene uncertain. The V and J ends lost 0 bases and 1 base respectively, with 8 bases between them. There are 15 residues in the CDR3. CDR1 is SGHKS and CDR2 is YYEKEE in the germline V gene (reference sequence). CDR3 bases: TGTGCCAGCAGCTTGGGACCGATATCTGGAAACACCATATATTTT. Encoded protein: CASSLGPISGNTIYF. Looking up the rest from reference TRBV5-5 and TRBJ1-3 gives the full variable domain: DAGVTQSPTHLIKTRGQQVTLRCSPISGHKSVSWYQQVLGQGPQFIFQYYEKEERGRGNFPDRFSARQFPNYSSELNVNALLLGDSALYLCASSLGPISGNTIYFGEGSWLTVV.

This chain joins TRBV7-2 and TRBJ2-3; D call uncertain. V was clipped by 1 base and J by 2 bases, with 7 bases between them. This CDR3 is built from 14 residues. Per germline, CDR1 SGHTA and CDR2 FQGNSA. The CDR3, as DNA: TGTGCCAGCAGCTTAGGGGGATTCACAGATACGCAGTATTTT. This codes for CASSLGGFTDTQYF.

CDR3 region: CASSREGNYGYTF. The DNA for the CDR3 is TGTGCCAGCAGCAGGGAAGGGAACTATGGCTACACCTTC. The chain employs TRBV7-3 and TRBJ1-2; D is uncertain. This CDR3 is built from 13 residues. Germline V CDR1 and CDR2: SGHTA, FQGTGA. Trimming removed 5 bases at V and 2 bases at J, with 9 bases between.

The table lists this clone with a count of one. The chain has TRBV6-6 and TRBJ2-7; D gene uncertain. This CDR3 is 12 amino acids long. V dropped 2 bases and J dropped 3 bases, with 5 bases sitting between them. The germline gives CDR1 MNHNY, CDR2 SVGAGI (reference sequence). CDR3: CASSYNSYEQYF. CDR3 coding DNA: TGTGCCAGCAGTTACAACAGCTACGAGCAGTACTTC.

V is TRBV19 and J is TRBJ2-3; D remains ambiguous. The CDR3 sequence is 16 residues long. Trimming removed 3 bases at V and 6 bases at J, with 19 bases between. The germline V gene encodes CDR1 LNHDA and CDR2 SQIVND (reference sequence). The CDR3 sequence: CASSIRQQFPSDTQYF. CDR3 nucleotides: TGTGCCAGTAGTATCCGTCAGCAATTCCCGTCGGATACGCAGTATTTT.

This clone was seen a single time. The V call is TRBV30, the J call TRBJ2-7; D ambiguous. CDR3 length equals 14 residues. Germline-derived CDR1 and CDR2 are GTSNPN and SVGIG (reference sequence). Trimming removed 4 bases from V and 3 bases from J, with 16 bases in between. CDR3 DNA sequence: TGTGCCTGGAAACCCTCAACGAGCAGCTACGAGCAGTACTTC. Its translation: CAWKPSTSSYEQYF.

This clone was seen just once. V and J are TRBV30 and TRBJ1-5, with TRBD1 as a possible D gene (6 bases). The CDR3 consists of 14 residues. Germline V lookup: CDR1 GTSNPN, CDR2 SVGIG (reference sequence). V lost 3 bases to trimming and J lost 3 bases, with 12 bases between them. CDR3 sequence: CAWSATGPNQPQHF. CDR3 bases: TGTGCCTGGAGCGCCACAGGGCCCAATCAGCCCCAGCATTTT.

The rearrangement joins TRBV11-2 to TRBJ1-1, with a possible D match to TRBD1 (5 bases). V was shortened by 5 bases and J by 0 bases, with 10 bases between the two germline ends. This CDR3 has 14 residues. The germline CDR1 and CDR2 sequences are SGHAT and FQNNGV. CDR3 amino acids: CASSTQGLNTEAFF. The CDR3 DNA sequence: TGTGCCAGCAGCACCCAGGGATTGAACACTGAAGCTTTCTTT.

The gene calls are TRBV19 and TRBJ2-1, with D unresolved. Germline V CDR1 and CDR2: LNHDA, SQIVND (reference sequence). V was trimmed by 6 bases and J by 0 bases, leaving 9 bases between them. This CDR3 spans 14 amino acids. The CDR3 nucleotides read TGTGCCAGTAGCGATTTCTACTCCTACAATGAGCAGTTCTTC. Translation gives CASSDFYSYNEQFF.

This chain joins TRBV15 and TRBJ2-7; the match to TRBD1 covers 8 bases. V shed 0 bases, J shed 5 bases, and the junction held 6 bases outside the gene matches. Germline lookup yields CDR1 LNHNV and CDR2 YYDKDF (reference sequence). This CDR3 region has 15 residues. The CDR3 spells CATSRDRQGADEQYF. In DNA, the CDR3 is TGTGCCACCAGCAGAGATAGGCAGGGGGCTGACGAGCAGTACTTC.

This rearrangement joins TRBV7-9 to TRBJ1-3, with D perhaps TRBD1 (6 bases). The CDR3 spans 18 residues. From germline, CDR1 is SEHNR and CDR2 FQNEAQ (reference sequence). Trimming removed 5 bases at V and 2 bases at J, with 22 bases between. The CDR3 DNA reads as TGTGCCAGCAGCATCATGGGACAATATAGTCTTGCTGGAAACACCATATATTTT. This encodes CASSIMGQYSLAGNTIYF.

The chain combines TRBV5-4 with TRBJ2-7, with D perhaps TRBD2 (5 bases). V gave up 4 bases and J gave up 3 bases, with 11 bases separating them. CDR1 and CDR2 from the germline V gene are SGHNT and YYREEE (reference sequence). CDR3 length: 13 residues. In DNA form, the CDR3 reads TGTGCCAGCAGCCAGGACTCGCACTACGAGCAGTACTTC. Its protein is CASSQDSHYEQYF.

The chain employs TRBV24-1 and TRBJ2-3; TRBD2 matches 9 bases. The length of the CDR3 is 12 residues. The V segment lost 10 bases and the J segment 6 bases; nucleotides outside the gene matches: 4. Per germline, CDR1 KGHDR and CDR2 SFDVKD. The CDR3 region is CATSGGHDTQYF. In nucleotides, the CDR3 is TGTGCCACTAGCGGGGGTCACGATACGCAGTATTTT.

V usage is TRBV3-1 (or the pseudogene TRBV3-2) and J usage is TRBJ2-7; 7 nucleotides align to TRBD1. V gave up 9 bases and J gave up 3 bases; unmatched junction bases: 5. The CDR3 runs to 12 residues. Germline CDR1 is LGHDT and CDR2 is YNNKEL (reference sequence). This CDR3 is CASGRTGYEQYF. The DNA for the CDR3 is TGTGCCAGTGGACGGACAGGCTACGAGCAGTACTTC.

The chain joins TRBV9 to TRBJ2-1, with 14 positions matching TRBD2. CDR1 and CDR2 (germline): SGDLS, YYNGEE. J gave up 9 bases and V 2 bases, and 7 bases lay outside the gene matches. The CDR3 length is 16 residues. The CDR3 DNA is TGTGCCAGCAGCGTGACTAGCGGGAGGGCCGAAGTTGAGCAGTTCTTC. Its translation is CASSVTSGRAEVEQFF.